This T cell receptor (beta chain) is drawn from a study of neurological immune-mediated disorders. Study findings and constraints: Multiple sclerosis patients had less TCR clonal expansion than even healthy controls, unlike HTLV-1-associated myelopathy. None of the CDR3 amino acid sequences found in expanded clones was shared across subjects. This suggests that the TCR-beta repertoires were private in all groups.

Unsorted libraries were generated from 2 million PBMCs held at -80 degrees C. Unmatched junction bases numbered 3, after V lost 7 bases and J lost 4 bases. The length of the CDR3 is 12 residues. The germline V gene has CDR1 LNHDA and CDR2 SQIVND (reference sequence). The cDNA was generated by 5'RACE with 10-nucleotide random UMIs. One entry per CDR3 protein results from TCRdb running MiXCR on the 5' RACE reads. In the table there are about 25,000 distinct CDR3 sequences, 13% of which are singletons. Judged by abundance, this clonotype is medium-sized. Its antigen remains unknown. This sequence joins TRBV19 and TRBJ1-2; 7 bases agree with TRBD1. The sequence was obtained from a woman in her thirties or forties with HTLV-1-associated myelopathy (HAM/TSP). The sequenced material came from PBMCs. The CDR3 spells CASTDRSYGYTF. For the CDR3, the DNA is TGTGCCAGTACGGACAGGAGCTATGGCTACACCTTC.